This T cell receptor (beta chain) was identified in a study of T-cell memory formation after mild COVID-19. Study outcomes and limitations: For contracting clones, CD4+ ones sat mainly in CM and EM, CD8+ in EMRA.

Trimming took 3 bases from V and 4 from J, leaving 22 bases between them. Germline CDR1 is DFQATT and CDR2 is SNEGSKA (reference sequence). CDR3 length: 17 amino acids. In this sample, this clonotype turned up many times. Its antigen remains unknown. Via MiXCR, TCRdb re-called the 5' RACE reads, giving one row per CDR3 protein. The repertoire holds roughly 340,000 distinct CDR3 sequences, with approximately 16% as singletons. The specimen was PBMCs or a T cell subset sorted from them (not recorded which). The receptor's source is a man younger than 35 who had mild COVID-19 (a few samples of this study predate the infection). Cell type and time point are not known. This chain uses TRBV20-1 with TRBJ2-1; no clear D gene. CDR3 residues: CSASEGRKGSRYNEQFF. CDR3 in DNA: TGCAGTGCTAGCGAAGGCAGGAAGGGATCTAGGTACAATGAGCAGTTCTTC.